The present TCR beta chain was sequenced within a study of CD8 T cells in Susac syndrome. Germline V gene lookup returns CDR1 SQVTM and CDR2 ANQGSEA. V was pared by 8 bases and J by 6 bases, with 13 bases between. The length of the CDR3 is 11 residues. Random hexamers were used to reverse transcribe an amount of roughly 0.45 to 1 ug RNA. TCRdb fed the immunoSEQ multiplex PCR reads into MiXCR, producing one record per CDR3 protein. The table records under 200,000 distinct CDR3 sequences, roughly 94% of them present only once. The chain is built from TRBV29-1 and TRBJ1-1, with D maybe TRBD1 (6 bases). The origin of this receptor is a human donor with Susac syndrome. Sample: CD4+ T cells from PBMCs. The CDR3 reads CSSAGGPEAFF. For the CDR3, the DNA is TGCAGCTCGGCCGGGGGCCCTGAAGCTTTCTTT.